A single sample is the source of the 23 T cell receptor beta chains below, sequenced in a study of T cell responses to AZD1222 COVID-19 vaccine. The protocol was immunoSEQ multiplex PCR, while the TCRdb copy is restricted to in-frame clones and leaves out a portion. The repertoire consists of 95,000 to 150,000 clones, with more than 75% occurring once and the leading ten covering 7% to 9%. The sample in question was peripheral blood, obtained on day 0 of AZD1222 vaccination. These receptors were collected from an adult in good health.

J is TRBJ1-1 and V is TRBV2; D gene unclear. CDR1 and CDR2 from the germline V gene are SNHLY and FYNNEI. This CDR3 is built from 13 residues. The ends were cut back, 3 bases at V and 1 base at J, with 6 bases in the middle. The CDR3 nucleotides read TGTGCCAGCAGTGATGTTAGGAACACTGAAGCTTTCTTT. Encoded protein: CASSDVRNTEAFF.

The rearrangement joins TRBV6-5 to TRBJ1-3, with a tentative D call TRBD1 (5 bases). CDR3 size: 15 residues. Germline V gene sequence: CDR1 MNHEY, CDR2 SVGAGI. V lost 6 bases, J lost 3 bases, and 15 bases lay in between. The CDR3 loop reads CASSLRQINGNTIYF. The CDR3 DNA reads TGTGCCAGCAGCCTCCGACAGATCAATGGAAACACCATATATTTT.

The V and J genes are TRBV27 and TRBJ1-4; a possible D gene is TRBD1 (5 bases). The germline V gene encodes CDR1 MNHEY and CDR2 SMNVEV (reference sequence). The V end lost 4 bases, the J end lost 10 bases, and 19 bases lay between the germline ends. This CDR3 spans 15 amino acids. DNA for the CDR3: TGTGCCAGCAGTTCCCCGACGGCCGGGAGGGGAAAACTGTTTTTT. It yields the protein CASSSPTAGRGKLFF.

The chain couples TRBV18 to TRBJ2-7, with a possible D match to TRBD2 (6 bases). V shed 6 bases and J shed 4 bases, with 22 bases lying between them. Looked up from germline, CDR1 is KGHSH and CDR2 is LQKENI. The CDR3 totals 16 residues. CDR3 amino acids: CASSPLAPGGSYEQYF. The CDR3 coding sequence is TGTGCCAGCTCCCCGCTCGCCCCAGGAGGGTCGTACGAGCAGTACTTC.

The chain employs TRBV27 and TRBJ1-2, with 9 bases fitting TRBD1. CDR1 MNHEY and CDR2 SMNVEV come from the germline V gene (reference sequence). The V and J ends lost 5 bases and 7 bases, in that order; junction bases with no gene match: 5. The CDR3 is 13 residues long. The CDR3 spells CASSIQGAGGYTF. The CDR3 DNA is TGTGCCAGCAGTATACAGGGGGCTGGTGGCTACACCTTC.

J is TRBJ2-2 and V is TRBV19; tentatively, D is TRBD1 or TRBD2 (5 bases each). This CDR3 contains 15 residues. Between the trimmed V and J ends, which lost 8 bases and 0 bases, there was a span of 13 bases. Looked up from germline, CDR1 is LNHDA and CDR2 is SQIVND (reference sequence). CDR3 nucleotides: TGTGCCAGTGGGGGAGCAGGATCGAACACCGGGGAGCTGTTTTTT. Protein sequence: CASGGAGSNTGELFF.

The rearrangement uses TRBV10-1 and TRBJ1-1, with D unclear. The ends were cut back, 5 bases at V and 8 bases at J, with 6 bases in the middle. Germline values: CDR1 WNHNN, CDR2 SYGVQD (reference sequence). The CDR3 length is 10 residues. The CDR3 protein is CASSPREAFF. The CDR3 coding sequence is TGCGCCAGCAGTCCGCGGGAAGCTTTCTTT.

The chain has TRBV7-8 and TRBJ2-7; D unresolved. Germline V gene sequence: CDR1 SGHVS, CDR2 FQNEAQ. Trimming took 3 bases from V and 2 from J, leaving 2 bases between them. The CDR3 is 11 residues long. For the CDR3, the DNA is TGTGCCAGCAGCTTGACCTACGAGCAGTACTTC. It is translated as CASSLTYEQYF.

CDR3: CASSPPGGPSYEQYF. The CDR3 DNA sequence: TGTGCCAGCAGCCCCCCCGGGGGGCCCAGCTACGAGCAGTACTTC. The chain couples TRBV28 to TRBJ2-7, with D possibly matching TRBD2 (7 bases). V lost 6 bases and J lost 3, with 18 bases in between. This CDR3 has 15 residues. Germline values: CDR1 MDHEN, CDR2 SYDVKM. Supplemented by reference TRBV28 and TRBJ2-7, the full variable domain reads DVKVTQSSRYLVKRTGEKVFLECVQDMDHENMFWYRQDPGLGLRLIYFSYDVKMKEKGDIPEGYSVSREKKERFSLILESASTNQTSMYLCASSPPGGPSYEQYFGPGTRLTVT.

The gene calls are TRBV11-2 and TRBJ2-7, with D perhaps TRBD2 (5 bases). The CDR3 contains 15 residues. Germline assignment: CDR1 SGHAT and CDR2 FQNNGV. Trimming removed 5 bases from V and 2 bases from J, with 16 bases in between. CDR3 amino acids: CASSDSLASTYEQYF. The DNA for the CDR3 is TGTGCCAGCAGCGATAGTCTAGCTTCCACCTACGAGCAGTACTTC.

V is TRBV5-1 and J is TRBJ1-4, with unresolved D. The CDR3 is 15 amino acids. The V end lost 0 bases, the J end lost 7 bases, and 13 bases lay between the germline ends. Germline loops: CDR1 SGHRS, CDR2 YFSETQ. Here the CDR3 DNA reads TGCGCCAGCAGCTTGGGGGTCTCGGGTTCTGAAAAACTGTTTTTT. Translation gives CASSLGVSGSEKLFF.

The chain is built from TRBV6-5 and TRBJ1-6; 8 nucleotides agree with TRBD1. Losses at the gene ends were 7 bases for V and 7 bases for J; bases not matched to a gene: 6. Germline V gene sequence: CDR1 MNHEY, CDR2 SVGAGI. This CDR3 is built from 14 residues. CDR3 protein: CASKPGQANSPLHF. As DNA, the CDR3 is TGTGCCAGCAAACCGGGACAGGCCAATTCACCCCTCCACTTT.

The chain carries TRBV7-2 and TRBJ2-1; TRBD1 aligns across 9 bases. CDR1 is SGHTA, CDR2 FQGNSA, per germline. The CDR3 consists of 15 residues. With V trimmed by 4 bases and J by 2 bases, 3 bases remained unmatched. Here the CDR3 reads CASSYDRGTYNEQFF. The DNA for the CDR3 is TGTGCCAGCAGCTACGACAGGGGGACCTACAATGAGCAGTTCTTC.

The rearrangement uses TRBV6-6 and TRBJ1-2, with 8 bases lining up with TRBD1. Germline trimming cut 4 bases from V and 4 bases from J; bases unmatched to any gene: 8. The CDR3 totals 15 residues. Per the germline V gene, CDR1 is MNHNY and CDR2 is SVGAGI (reference sequence). In nucleotides, the CDR3 is TGTGCCAGCAGTTTAGACGGACAGGGCCCCTATGGCTACACCTTC. It specifies CASSLDGQGPYGYTF.

The chain employs TRBV5-1 and TRBJ2-7; D is perhaps TRBD1 (6 bases). The germline CDR1 and CDR2 sequences are SGHRS and YFSETQ. V gave up 3 bases and J gave up 0 bases, with 13 bases separating them. The CDR3 spans 15 residues. The CDR3 sequence: CASSSGTQSSYEQYF. The CDR3 DNA follows: TGCGCCAGCAGCTCCGGGACACAAAGCTCCTACGAGCAGTACTTC.

The J gene is TRBJ1-6, the V gene TRBV18; D gene unclear. The V and J ends lost 2 bases and 6 bases respectively, with 8 bases between them. Germline lookup yields CDR1 KGHSH and CDR2 LQKENI. The CDR3 is 14 residues long. CDR3 DNA: TGTGCCAGCTCACCATCGGTCATTAATTCACCCCTCCACTTT. This sequence encodes CASSPSVINSPLHF.

This clone was picked up a small number of times. The chain recombines TRBV6-5 with TRBJ1-2, with D unresolved. Germline V gives CDR1 MNHEY, CDR2 SVGAGI. The CDR3 has 14 amino acids. V gave up 0 bases and J gave up 2 bases, with 7 bases separating them. The CDR3 loop is CASSYSPRNYGYTF. In nucleotides, the CDR3 is TGTGCCAGCAGTTACTCCCCAAGAAACTATGGCTACACCTTC.

This CDR3 is CASSNDRDSSYNEQFF. The CDR3 nucleotides are TGTGCCAGTAGTAACGACCGGGACAGTTCCTACAATGAGCAGTTCTTC. The J gene is TRBJ2-1, the V gene TRBV19; 7 nucleotides match TRBD1. The CDR3 covers 16 residues. CDR1 is LNHDA, CDR2 SQIVND, per germline (reference sequence). Unmatched junction bases numbered 7, after V lost 4 bases and J lost 1 base.

This clone was recorded only once. The chain is built from TRBV9 and TRBJ2-7, with 13 bases that match TRBD2. Germline V lookup: CDR1 SGDLS, CDR2 YYNGEE. The J segment lost 6 bases and the V segment lost 4 bases, leaving 4 bases of the junction unmatched. This CDR3 is 14 amino acids long. CDR3 amino acids: CASSSGLAGAEQYF. The CDR3 bases are TGTGCCAGCAGCTCAGGACTAGCGGGGGCCGAGCAGTACTTC.

The J gene is TRBJ2-1, the V gene TRBV3-1 (or the pseudogene TRBV3-2); 9 positions match TRBD2. Germline V gene sequence: CDR1 LGHDT, CDR2 YNNKEL (reference sequence). V gave up 5 bases and J gave up 5 bases; unmatched junction bases: 7. The CDR3 loop spans 15 amino acids. As DNA, the CDR3 is TGTGCCAGCAGCACCCGACTAGCGGCAAACAATGAGCAGTTCTTC. This gives the protein CASSTRLAANNEQFF.

CDR3 sequence: CASSLDDPRLGGYTF. The CDR3 coding sequence is TGTGCCAGCAGCTTAGACGACCCCCGACTAGGAGGCTACACCTTC. The chain couples TRBV7-2 to TRBJ1-2, with D hard to call. The CDR3 is 15 amino acids. V lost 1 base, J lost 8 bases, and 17 bases lay in between. Germline V CDR1 and CDR2: SGHTA, FQGNSA.

This chain joins TRBV5-1 and TRBJ1-2; D gene uncertain. V shed 0 bases and J shed 8 bases, with 14 bases lying between them. The CDR3 has 14 residues. Germline-derived CDR1 and CDR2 are SGHRS and YFSETQ. The CDR3 DNA reads as TGCGCCAGCAGCTTGGACGGGCGCCGCGGAGGCTACACCTTC. This sequence encodes CASSLDGRRGGYTF.

Concerning this clone: Sequence at one end of the junction differs from germline and may be a read error. V and J are TRBV7-7 and TRBJ2-2, with D uncertain. Germline V lookup: CDR1 SSHAT, CDR2 FNYEAQ (reference sequence). The CDR3 has 17 residues. The DNA for the CDR3 is TGTGCTAGCAGCTCCTCTTGGTCCGCGGCGAACACCGGGGAGCTGTTTTTT. The encoded protein is CASSSSWSAANTGELFF.